The rows below give T cell receptor beta chains drawn from one sample of a study of beta chain features in type 1 diabetes. Libraries were prepared by immunoSEQ multiplex PCR; TCRdb keeps only in-frame clonotypes and omits some of them. The sample carries about 150,000 clones, roughly 11% recorded once. Sequencing was done on a sample of central memory CD4+ T cells from blood. These TCRs come from a man aged 18-30 years in good health. Each CDR3 is given with its conserved first and last residue. A D gene is named only where the DNA matches it firmly. Clone size is shown for a subset of rows, as once, few, many or a class of expanded clone.

>TRBV4-1|TRBJ1-2|-|-
CASSHRTVNYGYTF
TGCGCCAGCAGCCATAGGACAGTCAACTATGGCTACACCTTC
>TRBV7-2|TRBJ2-7|few|-
CASSLRVSYEQYF
TGTGCCAGCAGCCTCAGAGTTTCCTACGAGCAGTACTTC
>TRBV6-5|TRBJ2-7|few|TRBD1
CASSYSGTGVYEQYF
TGTGCCAGCAGTTACTCCGGGACAGGGGTCTACGAGCAGTACTTC
>TRBV7-9|TRBJ1-2|few|TRBD1
CASSFQGADYGYTF
TGTGCCAGCAGCTTCCAGGGGGCCGACTATGGCTACACCTTC
>TRBV7-7|TRBJ2-1|few|TRBD2
CASSLDASGRNEQFF
TGTGCCAGCAGCTTAGATGCTAGCGGGAGAAATGAGCAGTTCTTC
>TRBV5-4|TRBJ1-1|few|-
CATTGSFTEAFF
TGTGCCACCACAGGGAGCTTCACTGAAGCTTTCTTT
>TRBV7-9|TRBJ2-1|many|TRBD1
CASDRGGEQFF
TGTGCCAGCGACAGGGGCGGTGAGCAGTTCTTC
>TRBV10-3|TRBJ2-3|few|TRBD1
CAISGRGQGANTQYF
TGTGCCATCAGTGGGAGGGGACAGGGGGCGAATACGCAGTATTTT
>TRBV9|TRBJ2-1|-|TRBD1
CASENRGTSYNEQFF
TGTGCCAGCGAGAACAGGGGTACCTCCTACAATGAGCAGTTCTTC
>TRBV1|TRBJ2-1|few|-
CRIEANYNEQFF
TGCAGGATTGAGGCTAACTACAATGAGCAGTTCTTC